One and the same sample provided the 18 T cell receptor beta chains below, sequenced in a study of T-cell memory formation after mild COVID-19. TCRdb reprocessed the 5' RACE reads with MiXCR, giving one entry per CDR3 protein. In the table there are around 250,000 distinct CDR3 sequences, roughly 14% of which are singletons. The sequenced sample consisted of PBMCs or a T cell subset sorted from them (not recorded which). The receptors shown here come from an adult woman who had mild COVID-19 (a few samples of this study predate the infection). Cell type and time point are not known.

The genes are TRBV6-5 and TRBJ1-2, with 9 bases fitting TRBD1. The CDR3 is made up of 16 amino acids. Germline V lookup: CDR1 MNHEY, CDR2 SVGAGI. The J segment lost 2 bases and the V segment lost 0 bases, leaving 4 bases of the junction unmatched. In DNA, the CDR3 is TGTGCCAGCAGTTACTCGAGGGACAGGGTAAACTATGGCTACACCTTC. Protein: CASSYSRDRVNYGYTF.

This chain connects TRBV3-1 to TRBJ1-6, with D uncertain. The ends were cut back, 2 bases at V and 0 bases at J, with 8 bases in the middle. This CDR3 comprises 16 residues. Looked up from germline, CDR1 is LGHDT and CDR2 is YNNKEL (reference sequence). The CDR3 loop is CASSQSEYSYNSPLHF. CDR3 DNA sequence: TGTGCCAGCAGCCAATCGGAGTACTCCTATAATTCACCCCTCCACTTT.

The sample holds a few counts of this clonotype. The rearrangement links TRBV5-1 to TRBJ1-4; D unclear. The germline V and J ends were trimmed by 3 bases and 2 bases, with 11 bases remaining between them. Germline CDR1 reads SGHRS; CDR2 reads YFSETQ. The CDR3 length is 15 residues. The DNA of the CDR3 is TGCGCCAGCAGCTCCGGAGGTAGGACTAATGAAAAACTGTTTTTT. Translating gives CASSSGGRTNEKLFF.

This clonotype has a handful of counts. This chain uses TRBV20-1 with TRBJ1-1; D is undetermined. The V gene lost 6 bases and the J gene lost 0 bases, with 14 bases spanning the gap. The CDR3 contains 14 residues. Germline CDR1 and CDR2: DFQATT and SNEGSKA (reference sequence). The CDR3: CSAFMEILNTEAFF. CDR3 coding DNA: TGCAGTGCCTTTATGGAGATTTTGAACACTGAAGCTTTCTTT.

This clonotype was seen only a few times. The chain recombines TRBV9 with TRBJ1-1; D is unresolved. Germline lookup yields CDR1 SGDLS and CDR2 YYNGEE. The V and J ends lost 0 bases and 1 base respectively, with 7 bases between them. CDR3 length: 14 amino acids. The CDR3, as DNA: TGTGCCAGCAGCGTAGACATCGGGAACACTGAAGCTTTCTTT. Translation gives CASSVDIGNTEAFF.

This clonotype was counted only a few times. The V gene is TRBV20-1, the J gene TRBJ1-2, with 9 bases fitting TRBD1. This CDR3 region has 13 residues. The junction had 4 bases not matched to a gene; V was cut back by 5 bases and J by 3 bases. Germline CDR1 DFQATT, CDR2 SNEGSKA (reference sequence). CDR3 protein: CSAVRTGDYGYTF. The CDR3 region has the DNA TGCAGTGCTGTCAGGACAGGGGACTATGGCTACACCTTC.

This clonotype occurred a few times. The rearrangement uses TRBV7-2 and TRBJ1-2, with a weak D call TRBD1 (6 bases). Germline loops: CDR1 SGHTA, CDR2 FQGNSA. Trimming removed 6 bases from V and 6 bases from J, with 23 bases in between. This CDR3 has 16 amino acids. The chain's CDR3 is CASSTQTGMAWDGYTF. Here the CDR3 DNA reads TGTGCCAGCAGTACCCAGACAGGCATGGCTTGGGATGGCTACACCTTC.

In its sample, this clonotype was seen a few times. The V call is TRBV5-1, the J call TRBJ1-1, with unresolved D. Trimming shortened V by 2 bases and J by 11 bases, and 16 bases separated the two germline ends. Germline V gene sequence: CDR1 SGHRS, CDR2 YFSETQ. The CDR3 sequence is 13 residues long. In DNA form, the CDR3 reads TGCGCCAGCAGCTTAGGTCTTGAACTAAAGGCTTTCTTT. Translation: CASSLGLELKAFF.

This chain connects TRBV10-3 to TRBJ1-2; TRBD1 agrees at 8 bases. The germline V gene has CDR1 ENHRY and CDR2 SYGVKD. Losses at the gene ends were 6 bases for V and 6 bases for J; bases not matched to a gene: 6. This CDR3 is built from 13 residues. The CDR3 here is CAIRLTGAHGYTF. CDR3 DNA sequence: TGTGCCATCAGGCTGACAGGGGCGCATGGCTACACCTTC.

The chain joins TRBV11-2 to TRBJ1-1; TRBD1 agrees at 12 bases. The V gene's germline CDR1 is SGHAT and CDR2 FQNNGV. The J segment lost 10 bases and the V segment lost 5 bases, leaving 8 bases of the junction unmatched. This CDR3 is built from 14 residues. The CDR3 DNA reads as TGTGCCAGCAGCAAGGGGGACAGGGGGCTTGGAGCTTTCTTT. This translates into CASSKGDRGLGAFF. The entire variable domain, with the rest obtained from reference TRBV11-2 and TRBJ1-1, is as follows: EAGVAQSPRYKIIEKRQSVAFWCNPISGHATLYWYQQILGQGPKLLIQFQNNGVVDDSQLPKDRFSAERLKGVDSTLKIQPAKLEDSAVYLCASSKGDRGLGAFFGQGTRLTVV.

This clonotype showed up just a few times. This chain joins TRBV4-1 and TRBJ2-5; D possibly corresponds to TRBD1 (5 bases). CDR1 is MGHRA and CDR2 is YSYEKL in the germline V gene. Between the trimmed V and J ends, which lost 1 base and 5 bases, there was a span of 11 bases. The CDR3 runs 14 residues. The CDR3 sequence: CASSQVGPSETQYF. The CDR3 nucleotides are TGCGCCAGCAGCCAAGTGGGGCCCTCGGAGACCCAGTACTTC.

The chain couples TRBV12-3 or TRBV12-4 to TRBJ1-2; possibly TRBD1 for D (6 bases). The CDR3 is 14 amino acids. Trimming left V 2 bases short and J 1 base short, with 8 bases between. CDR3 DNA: TGTGCCAGCAGTTTAAGGGGGAGTAACTATGGCTACACCTTC. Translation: CASSLRGSNYGYTF.

CDR3: CASSLAGEGDTQYF. Here the CDR3 DNA reads TGTGCCAGCAGCTTGGCGGGAGAGGGAGATACGCAGTATTTT. The chain links TRBV5-6 to TRBJ2-3; TRBD2 is a possible D gene (6 bases). CDR1 SGHDT and CDR2 YYEEEE come from the germline V gene. The CDR3 contains 14 residues. The V end was cut by 0 bases, the J end by 5 bases, with 10 bases between.

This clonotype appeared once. CDR3 in DNA: TGTGCCAGCAGCCAAGGGGACGGCCGCTACGAGCAGTACTTC. It is translated as CASSQGDGRYEQYF. The V gene is TRBV3-1, the J gene TRBJ2-7, with D perhaps assigned TRBD1 or TRBD2 (5 bases each). Trimming removed 1 base at V and 3 bases at J, with 10 bases between. This CDR3 spans 14 amino acids. Per germline, CDR1 LGHDT and CDR2 YNNKEL (reference sequence).

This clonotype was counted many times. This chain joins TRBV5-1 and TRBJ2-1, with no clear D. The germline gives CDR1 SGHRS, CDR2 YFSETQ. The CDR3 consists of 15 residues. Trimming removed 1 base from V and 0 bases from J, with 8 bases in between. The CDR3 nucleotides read TGCGCCAGCAGCTTGCGGGCAAGCTCCTACAATGAGCAGTTCTTC. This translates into CASSLRASSYNEQFF.

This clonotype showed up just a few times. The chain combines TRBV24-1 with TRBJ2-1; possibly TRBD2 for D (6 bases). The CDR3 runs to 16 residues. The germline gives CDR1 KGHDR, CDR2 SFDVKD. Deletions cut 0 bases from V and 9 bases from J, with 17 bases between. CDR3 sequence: CATSDLGTGRLSEQFF. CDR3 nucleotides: TGTGCCACCAGTGATTTGGGGACTGGGAGATTGAGTGAGCAGTTCTTC.

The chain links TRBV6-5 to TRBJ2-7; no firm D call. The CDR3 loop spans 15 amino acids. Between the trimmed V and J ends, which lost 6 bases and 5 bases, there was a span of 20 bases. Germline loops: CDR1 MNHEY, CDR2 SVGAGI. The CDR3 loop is CASRYQHTQVNEQYF. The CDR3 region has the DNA TGTGCCAGCAGATATCAGCACACTCAGGTCAACGAGCAGTACTTC.

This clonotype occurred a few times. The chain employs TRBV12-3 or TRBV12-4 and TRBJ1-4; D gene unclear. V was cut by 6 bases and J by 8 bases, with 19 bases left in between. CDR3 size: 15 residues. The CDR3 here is CASSRPGVGNEKLFF. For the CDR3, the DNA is TGTGCCAGCAGCCGACCTGGGGTCGGAAACGAAAAACTGTTTTTT.